This is a list of T cell receptor beta chains from one sample in a study of human T cells and chemical hapten exposure. TCRdb independently ran MiXCR on the RACE reads; one entry per CDR3 protein. The sample lists 380,000 or so distinct CDR3 sequences, 4.5% to 5.5% occurring once. The sample was whole blood, taken in connection with sensitization to the hapten diphenylcyclopropenone (DPC). These receptors were obtained from a woman between 18 and 29 years old with alopecia areata. Some clones in this sample may be carry-over from other donors' samples. Both conserved end residues are part of each CDR3. The D gene is left open where the match is weak. Clone size, where shown, is once, few, many, or a class for clones that have expanded.

clone size: many
CDR3 length: 16
V gene: TRBV5-8
D gene: .
J gene: TRBJ2-3
CDR3 DNA: TGTGCCAGCAGCACCCGACTAGTAGGGGGGTCGGATACGCAGTATTTT
CDR3 protein: CASSTRLVGGSDTQYF

clone size: few
CDR3 length: 14
V gene: TRBV6-2/TRBV6-3
D gene: .
J gene: TRBJ2-7
CDR3 DNA: TGTGCCAGCAGCCCCATCGGGGGAACCTACGAGCAGTACTTC
CDR3 protein: CASSPIGGTYEQYF

clone size: few
CDR3 length: 15
V gene: TRBV7-9
D gene: TRBD1
J gene: TRBJ1-1
CDR3 DNA: TGTGCCAGCAGCTTGAACTCCGGGACAGGGAGTGAAGCTTTCTTT
CDR3 protein: CASSLNSGTGSEAFF

clone size: many
CDR3 length: 15
V gene: TRBV28
D gene: .
J gene: TRBJ1-4
CDR3 DNA: TGTGCCAGCAGTTTTTTGTCTGCAACTAATGAAAAACTGTTTTTT
CDR3 protein: CASSFLSATNEKLFF

clone size: .
CDR3 length: 16
V gene: TRBV20-1
D gene: .
J gene: TRBJ1-2
CDR3 DNA: TGCAGTGCTAGAGAATACCCCAGTCGGGTTCACTATGGCTACACCTTC
CDR3 protein: CSAREYPSRVHYGYTF

clone size: many
CDR3 length: 13
V gene: TRBV11-2
D gene: .
J gene: TRBJ1-1
CDR3 DNA: TGTGCCAGCAGCTTAGACGCCTACACTGAAGCTTTCTTT
CDR3 protein: CASSLDAYTEAFF

clone size: few
CDR3 length: 16
V gene: TRBV28
D gene: TRBD2
J gene: TRBJ2-3
CDR3 DNA: TGTGCCAGCAGTTTGGGTGGCGGGGGGCCTACAGATACGCAGTATTTT
CDR3 protein: CASSLGGGGPTDTQYF

clone size: many
CDR3 length: 12
V gene: TRBV7-9
D gene: .
J gene: TRBJ2-6
CDR3 DNA: TGTGCCAGCAGCACCACGGCCAACGTCCTGACTTTC
CDR3 protein: CASSTTANVLTF

clone size: .
CDR3 length: 12
V gene: TRBV18
D gene: .
J gene: TRBJ1-4
CDR3 DNA: TGTGCCAGCTCACCACAAGGGGGGAGACTGTTTTTT
CDR3 protein: CASSPQGGRLFF

clone size: few
CDR3 length: 14
V gene: TRBV13
D gene: .
J gene: TRBJ1-6
CDR3 DNA: TGTGCCAGCAGCTTGAAGGGACGATCAGTCACCCTCCACTTT
CDR3 protein: CASSLKGRSVTLHF

clone size: few
CDR3 length: 13
V gene: TRBV6-4
D gene: .
J gene: TRBJ1-1
CDR3 DNA: TGTGCCAGCAGTTCCATGACGAACACTGAAGCTTTCTTT
CDR3 protein: CASSSMTNTEAFF

clone size: .
CDR3 length: 15
V gene: TRBV24-1
D gene: TRBD2
J gene: TRBJ2-2
CDR3 DNA: TGTGCCACCAGTGATAGAGCGGGGATCTCCGGGGAGCTGTTTTTT
CDR3 protein: CATSDRAGISGELFF

clone size: .
CDR3 length: 14
V gene: TRBV3-1
D gene: .
J gene: TRBJ1-6
CDR3 DNA: TGTGCCAGCAGCCAAACGGGACCACAGACACCCCTCCACTTT
CDR3 protein: CASSQTGPQTPLHF

clone size: many
CDR3 length: 13
V gene: TRBV10-3
D gene: .
J gene: TRBJ2-7
CDR3 DNA: TGTGCCATCAGAACCTCACTAGGGAACGAGCAGTACTTC
CDR3 protein: CAIRTSLGNEQYF

clone size: many
CDR3 length: 16
V gene: TRBV12-3/TRBV12-4
D gene: TRBD1
J gene: TRBJ1-3
CDR3 DNA: TGTGCCAGCAGTTCAGAAACAGGGGGTGTAGGAAACACCATATATTTT
CDR3 protein: CASSSETGGVGNTIYF

clone size: few
CDR3 length: 17
V gene: TRBV7-9
D gene: .
J gene: TRBJ1-4
CDR3 DNA: TGTGCCAGCAGCCGATCCCCGGGAGACAGGCGTAATGAAAAACTGTTTTTT
CDR3 protein: CASSRSPGDRRNEKLFF

clone size: many
CDR3 length: 15
V gene: TRBV6-2/TRBV6-3
D gene: TRBD1
J gene: TRBJ1-5
CDR3 DNA: TGTGCCAGCAGTCCCGGCGGACAGGCCAATCAGCCCCAGCATTTT
CDR3 protein: CASSPGGQANQPQHF

clone size: .
CDR3 length: 14
V gene: TRBV6-6
D gene: .
J gene: TRBJ1-2
CDR3 DNA: TGTGCCGCCAAAGGGACGGGTTTCGGCTATGGCTACACCTTC
CDR3 protein: CAAKGTGFGYGYTF

clone size: many
CDR3 length: 12
V gene: TRBV29-1
D gene: .
J gene: TRBJ2-5
CDR3 DNA: TGCAGCGTTTCAAGACAGCAAGAGACCCAGTACTTC
CDR3 protein: CSVSRQQETQYF

clone size: many
CDR3 length: 15
V gene: TRBV7-2
D gene: .
J gene: TRBJ2-3
CDR3 DNA: TGTGCCAGCAGCTTAGCACGACAGAGCACAGATACGCAGTATTTT
CDR3 protein: CASSLARQSTDTQYF

clone size: .
CDR3 length: 12
V gene: TRBV12-3/TRBV12-4
D gene: TRBD1
J gene: TRBJ2-4
CDR3 DNA: TGTGCCAGCAGTGACAGGGGGAACATTCAGTACTTC
CDR3 protein: CASSDRGNIQYF

clone size: .
CDR3 length: 14
V gene: TRBV27
D gene: .
J gene: TRBJ1-6
CDR3 DNA: TGTGCCAGCAACTTTGGCGCTGGGAATTCACCCCTCCACTTT
CDR3 protein: CASNFGAGNSPLHF

clone size: many
CDR3 length: 17
V gene: TRBV7-3
D gene: .
J gene: TRBJ2-2
CDR3 DNA: TGTGCCAGCAGCTTTACGGCGGACCCCCTGTTCACCGGGGAGCTGTTTTTT
CDR3 protein: CASSFTADPLFTGELFF

clone size: few
CDR3 length: 14
V gene: TRBV6-1
D gene: .
J gene: TRBJ2-6
CDR3 DNA: TGTGCCAGCACCTTTACAAAGGGGACCAACGTCCTGACTTTC
CDR3 protein: CASTFTKGTNVLTF

clone size: many
CDR3 length: 15
V gene: TRBV27
D gene: .
J gene: TRBJ2-7
CDR3 DNA: TGTGCCAGCAGTTCCCGACAGGGGAGGGTATACGAGCAGTACTTC
CDR3 protein: CASSSRQGRVYEQYF

clone size: .
CDR3 length: 14
V gene: TRBV12-3/TRBV12-4
D gene: .
J gene: TRBJ1-1
CDR3 DNA: TGTGCCAGCAGTTTAGGCGGGGATAGCACTGAAGCTTTCTTT
CDR3 protein: CASSLGGDSTEAFF

clone size: many
CDR3 length: 13
V gene: TRBV12-3/TRBV12-4
D gene: .
J gene: TRBJ1-5
CDR3 DNA: TGTGCCAGCAGTGACCAGGATTACCAGCCCCAGCATTTT
CDR3 protein: CASSDQDYQPQHF

clone size: few
CDR3 length: 17
V gene: TRBV6-2/TRBV6-3
D gene: .
J gene: TRBJ1-1
CDR3 DNA: TGTGCCAGCAGTCAATATACCCGAGTCGACAGGAACACTGAAGCTTTCTTT
CDR3 protein: CASSQYTRVDRNTEAFF

clone size: few
CDR3 length: 15
V gene: TRBV7-8
D gene: .
J gene: TRBJ1-4
CDR3 DNA: TGTGCCAGCAGCTTCTCAGCCGGGGGCCGTGAAAAACTGTTTTTT
CDR3 protein: CASSFSAGGREKLFF

clone size: many
CDR3 length: 18
V gene: TRBV3-1
D gene: .
J gene: TRBJ1-3
CDR3 DNA: TGTGCCAGCAGCCAAGATCGGTTTTCGCCGGGAGGGGGAAACACCATATATTTT
CDR3 protein: CASSQDRFSPGGGNTIYF

clone size: .
CDR3 length: 12
V gene: TRBV10-3
D gene: .
J gene: TRBJ2-3
CDR3 DNA: TGTGCCATCAGAGGATTCACAGATACGCAGTATTTT
CDR3 protein: CAIRGFTDTQYF

clone size: many
CDR3 length: 17
V gene: TRBV11-2
D gene: TRBD1
J gene: TRBJ1-1
CDR3 DNA: TGTGCCAGCAGCCGCTACGGGACAGGACTCATGAACACTGAAGCTTTCTTT
CDR3 protein: CASSRYGTGLMNTEAFF

clone size: .
CDR3 length: 15
V gene: TRBV20-1
D gene: TRBD1
J gene: TRBJ1-6
CDR3 DNA: TGCAGTGCTCCCACAGGGGCCACCTATAATTCACCCCTCCACTTT
CDR3 protein: CSAPTGATYNSPLHF

clone size: few
CDR3 length: 14
V gene: TRBV6-5
D gene: .
J gene: TRBJ1-3
CDR3 DNA: TGTGCCACAGTAGACAGGAGCTCTGGAAACACCATATATTTT
CDR3 protein: CATVDRSSGNTIYF

clone size: .
CDR3 length: 12
V gene: TRBV6-2/TRBV6-3
D gene: .
J gene: TRBJ2-7
CDR3 DNA: TGTGCCAGCAGTTACGGGGTTGGCGAGCAGTACTTC
CDR3 protein: CASSYGVGEQYF

clone size: few
CDR3 length: 14
V gene: TRBV12-3/TRBV12-4
D gene: .
J gene: TRBJ1-2
CDR3 DNA: TGTGCCAGCAGTTTAGGTGGAGTAATCGGTGGCTACACCTTC
CDR3 protein: CASSLGGVIGGYTF

clone size: many
CDR3 length: 13
V gene: TRBV5-6
D gene: .
J gene: TRBJ1-2
CDR3 DNA: TGTGCCAGCAGCCGAGAGGGGAGCTATGGCTACACCTTC
CDR3 protein: CASSREGSYGYTF

clone size: few
CDR3 length: 16
V gene: TRBV6-6
D gene: .
J gene: TRBJ1-5
CDR3 DNA: TGTGCCAGCAGTTACTCGGGCAGGGAGATACATCAGCCCCAGCATTTT
CDR3 protein: CASSYSGREIHQPQHF

clone size: .
CDR3 length: 13
V gene: TRBV2
D gene: .
J gene: TRBJ2-1
CDR3 DNA: TGTGCCAGCCTAGGAACAGAATACAATGAGCAGTTCTTC
CDR3 protein: CASLGTEYNEQFF

clone size: few
CDR3 length: 15
V gene: TRBV12-3/TRBV12-4
D gene: .
J gene: TRBJ2-1
CDR3 DNA: TGTGCCAGCACCATAACCCTCGGCGCCTACAATGAGCAGTTCTTC
CDR3 protein: CASTITLGAYNEQFF